The rows below give T cell receptor beta chains drawn from one sample of a study of T cell responses to AZD1222 COVID-19 vaccine. Produced via immunoSEQ multiplex PCR; TCRdb's table is partial and in-frame only. The sample has about 120,000 clones, approximately 91% seen once. The source was peripheral blood, collected on day 0 of AZD1222 vaccination. Receptors were obtained from an adult in good health. Each CDR3 is given without its conserved first and last residue.

V gene,J gene,CDR3 protein
TRBV6-2/TRBV6-3,TRBJ1-5,ASSYSPGQGNQPQH
TRBV7-8,TRBJ2-7,ASSPPSYEQY
TRBV9,TRBJ2-3,ASSPRTGYGTDTQY
TRBV5-1,TRBJ1-1,ASSLGGRPTEAF
TRBV24-1,TRBJ2-3,ATSGGTSGVTDTQY
TRBV19,TRBJ1-2,ASRSDRLNYGYT
TRBV28,TRBJ1-1,ASSLTGPMNTEAF
TRBV12-3/TRBV12-4,TRBJ1-4,ASRPPGEKLF
TRBV7-2,TRBJ2-3,ASSPRRLGADTQY
TRBV27,TRBJ2-7,ASPHWDSGGWSSYEQY
TRBV11-1,TRBJ1-2,ASSLGGRGRLGYT
TRBV5-5,TRBJ1-5,ASSSRGQGYNQPQH
TRBV6-4,TRBJ1-1,ASKGRGEENTEAF
TRBV5-6,TRBJ1-2,ASSGPGSGYT
TRBV5-6,TRBJ2-7,ASTRVGRRQY
TRBV30,TRBJ1-5,AWSVQQGRPQH
TRBV9,TRBJ2-3,ASSVLAGGPNTQY
TRBV27,TRBJ2-7,ASSRWIGQGFHEQY
TRBV5-6,TRBJ1-2,ASNSGGGRGYT
TRBV4-3,TRBJ1-3,ASSQELQINSGNTIY
TRBV5-1,TRBJ2-5,ASSKGTSQTINRGETQY
TRBV19,TRBJ2-6,ASKGLSSGANVLT
TRBV4-2,TRBJ2-2,ASSQDPDRVLAGELF
TRBV6-5,TRBJ1-2,ASGLMDRVWGGYT
TRBV3-1/TRBV3-2,TRBJ1-6,ASSQERGAPNSPLH
TRBV6-1,TRBJ1-1,ASSEGERTEAF
TRBV30,TRBJ1-1,AWSAVAEGNTEAF
TRBV6-5,TRBJ1-6,ASSTLQTGHSPLH
TRBV19,TRBJ1-4,ASSIGGSQKKLF
TRBV7-3,TRBJ2-2,ASSSFPLTSGGAGTGELF
TRBV5-1,TRBJ1-4,ASSLAQRAGTSTNEKLF
TRBV7-3,TRBJ2-7,ASSLTGGIGAYEQY
TRBV2,TRBJ1-1,ASSDGGRGAGNTEAF
TRBV19,TRBJ2-7,ASSSKGTGGHEQY
TRBV2,TRBJ1-2,ASSPLLGQGGGYT
TRBV18,TRBJ1-1,ASSQARGLEAF
TRBV7-9,TRBJ1-2,ASSQRETAYGGYT
TRBV3-1/TRBV3-2,TRBJ2-5,ASSQEPTSGETQY
TRBV6-5,TRBJ2-7,ASSYSKASVLYEQY
TRBV5-3,TRBJ1-6,ARSLASGTPNSPLH
TRBV30,TRBJ1-6,AWSLRTGVWSPLH
TRBV9,TRBJ1-5,ASSGGGQPQH
TRBV6-2/TRBV6-3,TRBJ2-7,ASSNDEQY
TRBV5-6,TRBJ1-4,ASSLAGQGNEKLF
TRBV27,TRBJ1-5,ASKTWRTPTSRGNQPQH
TRBV7-2,TRBJ2-1,ASSLGSGNEQF
TRBV27,TRBJ1-1,ASMSRLGEAF